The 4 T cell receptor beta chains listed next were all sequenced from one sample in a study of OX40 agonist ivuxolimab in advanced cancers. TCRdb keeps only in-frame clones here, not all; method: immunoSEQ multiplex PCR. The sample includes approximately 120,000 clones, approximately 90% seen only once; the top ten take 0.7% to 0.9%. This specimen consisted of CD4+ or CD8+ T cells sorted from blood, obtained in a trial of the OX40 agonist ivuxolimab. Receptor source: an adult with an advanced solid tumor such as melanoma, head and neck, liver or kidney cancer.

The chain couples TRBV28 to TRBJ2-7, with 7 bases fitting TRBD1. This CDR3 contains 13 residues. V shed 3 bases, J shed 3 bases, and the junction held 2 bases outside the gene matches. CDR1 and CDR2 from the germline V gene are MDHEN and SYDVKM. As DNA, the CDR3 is TGTGCCAGCAGTTTCGACAGGGTCTACGAGCAGTACTTC. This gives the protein CASSFDRVYEQYF.

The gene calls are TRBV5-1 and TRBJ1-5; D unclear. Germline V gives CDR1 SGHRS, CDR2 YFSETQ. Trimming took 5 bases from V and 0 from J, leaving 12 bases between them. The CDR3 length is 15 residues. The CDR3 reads CASSVAGHSNQPQHF. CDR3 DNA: TGCGCCAGCAGTGTGGCAGGCCATAGCAATCAGCCCCAGCATTTT. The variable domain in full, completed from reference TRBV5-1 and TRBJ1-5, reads KAGVTQTPRYLIKTRGQQVTLSCSPISGHRSVSWYQQTPGQGLQFLFEYFSETQRNKGNFPGRFSGRQFSNSRSEMNVSTLELGDSALYLCASSVAGHSNQPQHFGDGTRLSIL.

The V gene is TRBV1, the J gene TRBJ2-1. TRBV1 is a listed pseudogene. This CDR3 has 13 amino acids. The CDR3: CTSSQDRENEQFF. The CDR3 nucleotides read TGCACCAGCAGCCAAGACAGGGAGAATGAGCAGTTCTTC.

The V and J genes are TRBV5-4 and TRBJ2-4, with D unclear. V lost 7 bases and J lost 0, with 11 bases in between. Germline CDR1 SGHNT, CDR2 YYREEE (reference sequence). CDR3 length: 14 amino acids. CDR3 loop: CASSNLLAKNIQYF. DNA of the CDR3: TGTGCCAGCTCCAACCTTCTAGCCAAAAACATTCAGTACTTC.